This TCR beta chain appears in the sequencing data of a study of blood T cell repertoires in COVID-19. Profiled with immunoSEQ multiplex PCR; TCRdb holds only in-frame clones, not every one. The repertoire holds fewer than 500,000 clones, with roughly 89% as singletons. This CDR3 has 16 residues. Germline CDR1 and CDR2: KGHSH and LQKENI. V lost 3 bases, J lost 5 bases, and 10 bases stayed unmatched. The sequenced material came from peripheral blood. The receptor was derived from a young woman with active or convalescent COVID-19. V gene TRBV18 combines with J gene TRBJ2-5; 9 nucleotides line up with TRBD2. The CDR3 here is CASSPYEREEVETQYF. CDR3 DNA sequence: TGTGCCAGCTCACCTTACGAGCGGGAGGAAGTGGAGACCCAGTACTTC. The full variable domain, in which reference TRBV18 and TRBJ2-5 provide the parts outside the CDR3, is NAGVMQNPRHLVRRRGQEARLRCSPMKGHSHVYWYRQLPEEGLKFMVYLQKENIIDESGMPKERFSAEFPKEGPSILRIQQVVRGDSAAYFCASSPYEREEVETQYFGPGTRLLVL.